Shown below are 7 T cell receptor beta chains from a single sample sequenced in a study of post-analysis software for immune sequencing data (dated by TCRdb to 2014 to 2015). Their antigen targets remain unknown. Receptor libraries were prepared by PCR. The sequencer was an Illumina HiSeq 2500. Unique molecular identifiers were incorporated into TCR beta cDNA libraries to reduce PCR and sequencing biases. The public sequencing data were trimmed at Q25 with fastp and processed into clonotypes with MiXCR by TCRdb, which kept only in-frame beta chains. Entries that share a CDR3 protein sequence are merged under the most common genes and DNA. Recorded for this sample are approximately 570,000 distinct CDR3 sequences; roughly two fifths of them occurred a single time. The ten biggest clones cover over 1.5% of the sample. Overall results and qualifications from the work: Patients showed significantly higher frequencies than controls for about 5 TRBV segments, among them TRBV5-6, TRBV5-1 and TRBV20-1.

Sequenced input: blood. Receptors were obtained from a girl under 18 with multiple sclerosis.

The V and J genes are TRBV7-6 and TRBJ2-3, with 10 bases that match TRBD1. Germline CDR1 reads SGHVS; CDR2 reads FNYEAQ. The CDR3 is made up of 19 amino acids. J gave up 2 bases and V 5 bases, and 16 bases lay outside the gene matches. DNA of the CDR3: TGTGCCAGCAGCGGAAGCGGGCCGGGACAGGGGATTCCCACAGATACGCAGTATTTT. As protein: CASSGSGPGQGIPTDTQYF.

This clonotype was counted at least ten times. The rearrangement joins TRBV20-1 to TRBJ2-5; TRBD1 matches 9 bases. The CDR3 loop spans 13 amino acids. The V segment lost 5 bases and the J segment 4 bases; nucleotides outside the gene matches: 5. In germline, CDR1 is DFQATT, CDR2 SNEGSKA (reference sequence). This CDR3 is CSAPTGGRETQYF. The CDR3 DNA reads as TGCAGTGCTCCTACAGGGGGCCGAGAGACCCAGTACTTC.

This rearrangement joins TRBV7-9 to TRBJ2-1; 14 bases fit TRBD2. The germline V gene encodes CDR1 SEHNR and CDR2 FQNEAQ (reference sequence). V trimming: 3 bases; J trimming: 5 bases; junction bases outside the gene matches: 6. This CDR3 is built from 17 residues. CDR3 region: CASSLGTSGSFDNEQFF. CDR3 DNA sequence: TGTGCCAGCAGCTTGGGGACTAGCGGGAGTTTCGACAATGAGCAGTTCTTC. Full variable domain (missing parts from reference TRBV7-9 and TRBJ2-1): DTGVSQNPRHKITKRGQNVTFRCDPISEHNRLYWYRQTLGQGPEFLTYFQNEAQLEKSRLLSDRFSAERPKGSFSTLEIQRTEQGDSAMYLCASSLGTSGSFDNEQFFGPGTRLTVL.

This clonotype was counted only a few times. This rearrangement joins TRBV12-3 or TRBV12-4 to TRBJ1-5; 7 bases fit TRBD1. The J segment lost 4 bases and the V segment lost 6 bases, leaving 3 bases of the junction unmatched. CDR3 length: 13 amino acids. The CDR3 DNA reads TGTGCCAGCAGGAGACAGGGAAATCAGCCCCAGCATTTT. It translates to CASRRQGNQPQHF.

The rearrangement uses TRBV4-1 and TRBJ2-7, with 8 positions matching TRBD2. The CDR3 is made up of 16 amino acids. Germline CDR1 reads MGHRA; CDR2 reads YSYEKL. V was pared by 5 bases and J by 4 bases, with 13 bases of the junction left unmatched. Here the CDR3 DNA reads TGCGCCAGCAGCTTTCGTGACGCGGGCGGGGGGTACGAGCAGTACTTC. Translation gives CASSFRDAGGGYEQYF.

This clonotype turned up a few times. The V call is TRBV5-1, the J call TRBJ2-3, with a possible D match to TRBD2 (5 bases). V dropped 5 bases and J dropped 0 bases, with 16 bases sitting between them. The CDR3 is made up of 16 amino acids. Germline V gene sequence: CDR1 SGHRS, CDR2 YFSETQ. CDR3 nucleotide sequence: TGCGCCAGCAGGCCCGGACTCTTCCATAGCACAGATACGCAGTATTTT. It encodes CASRPGLFHSTDTQYF.

The gene calls are TRBV6-5 and TRBJ2-5; D possibly corresponds to TRBD1 (5 bases). Germline CDR1 MNHEY, CDR2 SVGAGI. With 5 bases removed from V and 2 bases from J, the gap between germline ends came to 15 bases. The CDR3 is 15 residues long. The CDR3 DNA sequence: TGTGCCAGCAGTACAACTTTTAAGGGGCAAGAGACCCAGTACTTC. It is translated as CASSTTFKGQETQYF.